The 8 T cell receptor beta chains presented below share a single source sample, sequenced in a study of blood T cell repertoires in COVID-19. Clones were sequenced by immunoSEQ multiplex PCR, and TCRdb holds only the in-frame ones, with some missing. The sample records 70,000 or so clones, roughly four fifths being singletons. Sequenced: peripheral blood. The receptors were gathered from a woman aged 60-75 years with acute or convalescent COVID-19.

V is TRBV5-5 and J is TRBJ1-5; 7 bases fit TRBD1. V lost 4 bases, J lost 2 bases, and 9 bases stayed unmatched. CDR1 SGHKS and CDR2 YYEKEE come from the germline V gene (reference sequence). This CDR3 has 16 amino acids. CDR3 DNA: TGTGCCAGCAGCATGACAGGGTATAGAGGCAATCAGCCCCAGCATTTT. It encodes CASSMTGYRGNQPQHF.

The chain carries TRBV4-1 and TRBJ1-1; 8 nucleotides line up with TRBD1. V was pared by 4 bases and J by 1 base, with 5 bases of the junction left unmatched. From germline, CDR1 is MGHRA and CDR2 YSYEKL. CDR3 length: 15 amino acids. Written as DNA, the CDR3 is TGCGCCAGCAGCCTCCGGGACAGGACGAACACTGAAGCTTTCTTT. Translating it yields CASSLRDRTNTEAFF.

This clone was recorded once. This chain connects TRBV5-6 to TRBJ2-7; TRBD1 matches 9 bases. The CDR3 has 12 amino acids. The J segment lost 7 bases and the V segment lost 5 bases, leaving 4 bases of the junction unmatched. Looked up from germline, CDR1 is SGHDT and CDR2 is YYEEEE. CDR3 in amino acids: CASRQGAREQYF. CDR3 coding DNA: TGTGCCAGCAGACAGGGGGCGCGGGAGCAGTACTTC.

This chain connects TRBV4-2 to TRBJ1-4; TRBD1 aligns across 10 bases. Germline CDR1 is LGHNA and CDR2 is YNFKEQ. V dropped 3 bases and J dropped 6; count of bases not matched to a gene: 4. The CDR3 contains 15 residues. DNA for the CDR3: TGTGCCAGCAGCCAGGACAGGGGGGTTTATGAAAAACTGTTTTTT. This codes for CASSQDRGVYEKLFF.

This chain joins TRBV2 and TRBJ1-4; D is perhaps TRBD1 (5 bases). Germline V gene sequence: CDR1 SNHLY, CDR2 FYNNEI. The V and J ends lost 6 bases and 0 bases respectively, with 14 bases between them. This CDR3 spans 16 amino acids. The CDR3 bases are TGTGCCAGCAGCGGGAGGGGCTCTGCAACTAATGAAAAACTGTTTTTT. It translates to CASSGRGSATNEKLFF.

This chain uses TRBV2 with TRBJ1-2, with a tentative D call TRBD1 (5 bases). V gave up 5 bases and J gave up 7 bases, with 14 bases separating them. The germline CDR1 and CDR2 sequences are SNHLY and FYNNEI. CDR3 length equals 13 residues. Written as DNA, the CDR3 is TGTGCCAGCAGTTTCGACAGAGTTCGTGGCTACACCTTC. It codes for CASSFDRVRGYTF.

V usage is TRBV2 and J usage is TRBJ1-4; TRBD1 matches at 7 bases. J gave up 7 bases and V 8 bases, and 13 bases lay outside the gene matches. Per the germline V gene, CDR1 is SNHLY and CDR2 is FYNNEI. The CDR3 contains 15 residues. CDR3 coding DNA: TGTGCCAGCCATTCTTGGACAGGTGTGTCTGAAAAACTGTTTTTT. Translation gives CASHSWTGVSEKLFF.

The chain has TRBV30 and TRBJ1-6; D not certain. V dropped 1 base and J dropped 14 bases, with 9 bases sitting between them. This CDR3 is 11 amino acids long. CDR1 is GTSNPN, CDR2 SVGIG, per germline (reference sequence). The CDR3 DNA reads TGTGCCTGGAGTGATTCTTCGGCCCTCCACTTT. It yields the protein CAWSDSSALHF.